The 20 T cell receptor beta chains below were found in one sample sequenced in a study of T cells in Graves' hyperthyroidism and ophthalmopathy. Amplified regions were TCR beta CDR3 sequences from RNA transcripts. HTBI primers were the set used in a first-round RT-PCR of the TCR CDR3. TCRdb processed the multiplex PCR reads anew with MiXCR; each CDR3 protein has one entry. The sample holds about 520,000 distinct CDR3 sequences, about 24% seen once. The sequenced material came from blood. These receptors were collected from a woman aged 25 to 39 with Graves' ophthalmopathy.

The rearrangement joins TRBV6-2 or TRBV6-3 to TRBJ2-6, with 10 nucleotides matching TRBD2. J lost 1 base, V lost 6 bases, and 9 bases had no gene match. Germline V gene sequence: CDR1 MNHEY, CDR2 SVGEGT. The CDR3 extends over 18 amino acids. CDR3 in DNA: TGTGCCAGCAGATATCTGACTAGCGGGCGATCTGGGGCCAACGTCCTGACTTTC. Amino acid sequence: CASRYLTSGRSGANVLTF.

This rearrangement joins TRBV30 to TRBJ1-2, with D hard to call. Looked up from germline, CDR1 is GTSNPN and CDR2 is SVGIG (reference sequence). V was pared by 4 bases and J by 4 bases, with 10 bases between. The CDR3 loop spans 12 amino acids. Written as DNA, the CDR3 is TGTGCCTGGAACGGGAAAAGCTATGGCTACACCTTC. It is translated as CAWNGKSYGYTF.

The J gene is TRBJ1-1, the V gene TRBV11-2; D is undetermined. The germline V gene encodes CDR1 SGHAT and CDR2 FQNNGV. The CDR3 is made up of 16 amino acids. Trimming shortened V by 4 bases and J by 0 bases, and 15 bases separated the two germline ends. CDR3 bases: TGTGCCAGCAGCTCCTCATCCTACACTTTGAACACTGAAGCTTTCTTT. This translates into CASSSSSYTLNTEAFF.

The V call is TRBV2, the J call TRBJ2-5; D perhaps matches TRBD1 (6 bases). This CDR3 is built from 14 residues. Germline V gene lookup returns CDR1 SNHLY and CDR2 FYNNEI. V was shortened by 1 base and J by 6 bases, with 12 bases between the two germline ends. The CDR3 nucleotides read TGTGCCAGCAGTGAAGAGTTGCAGGGGAAGACCCAGTACTTC. It encodes CASSEELQGKTQYF.

This clonotype was seen only a few times. The rearrangement joins TRBV10-1 to TRBJ2-5; D is unresolved. The V end lost 9 bases, the J end lost 7 bases, and 6 bases lay between the germline ends. The CDR3 is 9 residues long. Germline loops: CDR1 WNHNN, CDR2 SYGVQD (reference sequence). The CDR3 sequence: CARRLTQYF. CDR3 bases: TGCGCCAGGAGGCTGACCCAGTACTTC.

This sequence joins TRBV24-1 and TRBJ1-5; D unclear. The CDR3 extends over 14 amino acids. Germline CDR1 reads KGHDR; CDR2 reads SFDVKD. V lost 5 bases and J 6 bases, leaving 13 bases between the germline ends. The CDR3, as DNA: TGTGCCACCAGTGCTGGCCATATTTCTCAGCCCCAGCATTTT. Its translation is CATSAGHISQPQHF.

This clonotype appeared many times. The V gene is TRBV7-9, the J gene TRBJ1-2; 7 bases line up with TRBD1. The germline V gene has CDR1 SEHNR and CDR2 FQNEAQ (reference sequence). The CDR3 has 16 residues. V trimming: 5 bases; J trimming: 4 bases; junction bases outside the gene matches: 13. The CDR3 nucleotides read TGTGCCAGCAGCCTCCGTGCCGAGCGGGACAGCTATGGCTACACCTTC. It is translated as CASSLRAERDSYGYTF.

This clonotype has ten or more counts. The chain employs TRBV12-3 or TRBV12-4 and TRBJ2-2; 7 bases agree with TRBD2. J lost 1 base, V lost 4 bases, and 9 bases had no gene match. There are 17 residues in the CDR3. The CDR3, as DNA: TGTGCCAGCAGTTCACTCCTGGGAGGGGTGAACACCGGGGAGCTGTTTTTT. It specifies CASSSLLGGVNTGELFF.

This clonotype was detected ten times or more. V usage is TRBV12-3 or TRBV12-4 and J usage is TRBJ1-2; TRBD1 agrees at 10 bases. J gave up 6 bases and V 2 bases, and 6 bases lay outside the gene matches. The CDR3 covers 15 residues. The CDR3 is CASSLWDRGFHGYTF. CDR3 nucleotide sequence: TGTGCCAGCAGTTTATGGGACAGGGGTTTTCATGGCTACACCTTC.

Comments on this clonotype: A much larger clone differs from this one at a single base, so this may be a read error. The V call is TRBV11-2, the J call TRBJ2-7, with D tentatively TRBD1 or TRBD2 (5 bases each). The CDR3 runs to 14 residues. The germline V gene has CDR1 SGHAT and CDR2 FQNNGV. Here the CDR3 reads CASRRGAGTYGQYF. The CDR3 DNA reads TGTGCCAGCCGCAGAGGGGCGGGCACCTACGGGCAGTACTTC.

Ten or more counts support this clonotype. V and J are TRBV2 and TRBJ2-2; 9 positions agree with TRBD1. The length of the CDR3 is 14 residues. The germline V gene has CDR1 SNHLY and CDR2 FYNNEI. J was trimmed by 7 bases and V by 3 bases; bases with no gene match: 3. The CDR3 bases are TGTGCCAGCAGTGATAGGACAGGGGTCGGGGAGCTGTTTTTT. The encoded protein is CASSDRTGVGELFF.

This clonotype was recorded many times. The chain links TRBV11-2 to TRBJ1-1, with D possibly matching TRBD1 (6 bases). Between the trimmed V and J ends, which lost 8 bases and 6 bases, there was a span of 19 bases. CDR1 SGHAT and CDR2 FQNNGV come from the germline V gene. The CDR3 contains 14 residues. DNA of the CDR3: TGTGCCAGCCCGAGGGAGGGGGTTAATTCTGAAGCTTTCTTT. It is translated as CASPREGVNSEAFF.

This clonotype came up a few times. The junction departs from germline at one end; a sequencing error may be responsible. The chain carries TRBV20-1 and TRBJ1-2; D is ambiguous. In germline, CDR1 is DFQATT, CDR2 SNEGSKA (reference sequence). The CDR3 length is 12 residues. CDR3 protein: CSARDREIEVPF. CDR3 in DNA: TGCAGTGCTAGAGATAGGGAGATCGAGGTTCCCTTC.

This clonotype appeared once. The chain recombines TRBV6-5 with TRBJ1-1, with D uncertain. CDR1 and CDR2 from the germline V gene are MNHEY and SVGAGI. V shed 7 bases and J shed 1 base, with 16 bases lying between them. This CDR3 contains 15 residues. This CDR3 is CASNSVLPPNTEAFF. The CDR3 coding sequence is TGTGCCAGCAATTCCGTACTACCCCCGAACACTGAAGCTTTCTTT.

This clonotype was counted ten times or more. The chain combines TRBV7-9 with TRBJ1-1; D call uncertain. The CDR3 length is 13 residues. With 4 bases removed from V and 6 bases from J, the gap between germline ends came to 12 bases. The germline CDR1 and CDR2 sequences are SEHNR and FQNEAQ (reference sequence). The CDR3 loop reads CASSSGRESEAFF. Here the CDR3 DNA reads TGTGCCAGCAGCTCGGGGAGGGAATCTGAAGCTTTCTTT. The entire variable domain, with the rest obtained from reference TRBV7-9 and TRBJ1-1, is as follows: DTGVSQNPRHKITKRGQNVTFRCDPISEHNRLYWYRQTLGQGPEFLTYFQNEAQLEKSRLLSDRFSAERPKGSFSTLEIQRTEQGDSAMYLCASSSGRESEAFFGQGTRLTVV.

This clonotype was found many times. The chain recombines TRBV6-1 with TRBJ2-7; D is ambiguous. V was clipped by 3 bases and J by 0 bases, with 12 bases between them. CDR3 size: 15 residues. The germline V gene encodes CDR1 MNHNS and CDR2 SASEGT. The CDR3: CASSDRPESSYEQYF. CDR3 DNA: TGTGCCAGCAGTGACAGACCGGAGAGCTCCTACGAGCAGTACTTC.

This clonotype was recorded a few times. The V call is TRBV7-9, the J call TRBJ2-4, with unresolved D. CDR1 and CDR2 (germline): SEHNR, FQNEAQ (reference sequence). This CDR3 has 11 residues. Trimming removed 2 bases from V and 8 bases from J, with 4 bases in between. The CDR3 reads CASSLLDIQYF. The CDR3 region has the DNA TGTGCCAGCAGCTTATTAGACATTCAGTACTTC. The whole variable domain, filled in from reference TRBV7-9 and TRBJ2-4, reads DTGVSQNPRHKITKRGQNVTFRCDPISEHNRLYWYRQTLGQGPEFLTYFQNEAQLEKSRLLSDRFSAERPKGSFSTLEIQRTEQGDSAMYLCASSLLDIQYFGAGTRLSVL.

This clonotype has only a few counts. The rearrangement joins TRBV14 to TRBJ2-5; D may be TRBD1 (6 bases). The V and J ends lost 0 bases and 4 bases respectively, with 12 bases between them. CDR3 length: 15 residues. Germline lookup yields CDR1 SGHDN and CDR2 FVKESK. The CDR3 DNA is TGTGCCAGCAGCCAAGATTGGGGGCCGGGAGAGACCCAGTACTTC. Amino acid sequence: CASSQDWGPGETQYF.

The chain carries TRBV6-1 and TRBJ1-1; TRBD1 is a possible D gene (6 bases). The germline V gene encodes CDR1 MNHNS and CDR2 SASEGT. V was shortened by 7 bases and J by 1 base, with 13 bases between the two germline ends. This CDR3 comprises 14 residues. For the CDR3, the DNA is TGTGCCAGCATTGATGACAGGAGGAACACTGAAGCTTTCTTT. It specifies CASIDDRRNTEAFF.

In its sample, this clonotype was seen many times. This chain connects TRBV12-3 or TRBV12-4 to TRBJ1-2; weak D call: TRBD1 (6 bases). Trimming shortened V by 0 bases and J by 4 bases, and 12 bases separated the two germline ends. This CDR3 has 15 amino acids. The CDR3 DNA sequence: TGTGCCAGCAGTTTAGCAGGCGAGGGGGTCTATGGCTACACCTTC. Protein product: CASSLAGEGVYGYTF.